The T cell receptor beta chain described here comes from a study of long-term antiretroviral therapy in people with HIV. Every specimen held between roughly 0.85-10 million cryopreserved PBMC. These were thawed and washed before DNA extraction. They ran version v3.0 of the immunoSEQ assay at survey level. Clones were read by immunoSEQ multiplex PCR, and TCRdb kept only the in-frame ones, dropping some. The data show approximately 17,000 clones, around 73% seen once. CDR3 length: 15 residues. V was pared by 5 bases and J by 7 bases, with 8 bases of the junction left unmatched. In germline, CDR1 is SEHNR, CDR2 FQNEAQ (reference sequence).

The rearrangement joins TRBV7-9 to TRBJ1-4, with 9 bases aligning to TRBD1. This TCR was sampled from a woman aged 40 to 49 with HIV. Source: unsorted PBMCs, taken nearly 3.3 years after starting antiretroviral therapy. In DNA, the CDR3 is TGTGCCAGCAGCACGACGGGACAGGGAGGTGAAAAACTGTTTTTT. As protein: CASSTTGQGGEKLFF.